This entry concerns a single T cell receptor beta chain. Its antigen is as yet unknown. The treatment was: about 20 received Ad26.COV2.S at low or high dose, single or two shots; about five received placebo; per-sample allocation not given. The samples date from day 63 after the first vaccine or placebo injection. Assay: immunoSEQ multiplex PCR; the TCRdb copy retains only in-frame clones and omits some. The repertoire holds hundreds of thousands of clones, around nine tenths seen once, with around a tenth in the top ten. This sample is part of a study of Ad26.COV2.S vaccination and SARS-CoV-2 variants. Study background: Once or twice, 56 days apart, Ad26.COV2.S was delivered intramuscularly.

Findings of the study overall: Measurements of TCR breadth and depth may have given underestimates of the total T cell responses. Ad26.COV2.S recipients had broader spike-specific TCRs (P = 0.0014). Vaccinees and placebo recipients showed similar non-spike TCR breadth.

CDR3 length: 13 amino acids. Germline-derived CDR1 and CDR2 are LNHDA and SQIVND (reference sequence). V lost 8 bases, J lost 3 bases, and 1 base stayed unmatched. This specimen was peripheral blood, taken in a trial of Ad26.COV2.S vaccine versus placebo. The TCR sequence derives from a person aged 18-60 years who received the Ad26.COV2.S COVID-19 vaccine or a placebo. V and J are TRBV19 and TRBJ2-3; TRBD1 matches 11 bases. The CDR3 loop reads CASGTGGTDTQYF. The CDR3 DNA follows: TGTGCCAGTGGGACAGGGGGAACAGATACGCAGTATTTT.